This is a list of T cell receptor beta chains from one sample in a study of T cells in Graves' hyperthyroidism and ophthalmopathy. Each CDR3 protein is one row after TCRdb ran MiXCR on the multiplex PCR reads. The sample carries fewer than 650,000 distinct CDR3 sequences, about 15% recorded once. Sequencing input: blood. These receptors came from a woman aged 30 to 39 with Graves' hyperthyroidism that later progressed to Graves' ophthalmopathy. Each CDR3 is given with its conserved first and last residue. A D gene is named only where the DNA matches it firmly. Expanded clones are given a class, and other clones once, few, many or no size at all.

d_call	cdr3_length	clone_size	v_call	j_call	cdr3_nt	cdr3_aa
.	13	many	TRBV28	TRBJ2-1	TGTGCCAGCAGTTTGGCGGACAGAAATGAGCAGTTCTTC	CASSLADRNEQFF
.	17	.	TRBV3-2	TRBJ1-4	TGTGCCAGCAGCCTCAAGACGGGGACCCCTCGGTTGGAAAAACTGTTTTTT	CASSLKTGTPRLEKLFF
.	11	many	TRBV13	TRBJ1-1	TGTGCCAGCAGCAAATCGGTTGAAGCTTTCTTT	CASSKSVEAFF
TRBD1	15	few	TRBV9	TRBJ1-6	TGTGCCAGCAGCGGGACTACAGGGGTGGATTCACCCCTCCACTTT	CASSGTTGVDSPLHF
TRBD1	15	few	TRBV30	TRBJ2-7	TGTGCCAGTAGTATCTGGTCACAGGGGTCCTACGAGCAGTACTTC	CASSIWSQGSYEQYF
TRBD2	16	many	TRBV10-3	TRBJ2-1	TGTGCCATCAGTGGTGGGGGGGGAAGCGTCGACAATGAGCAGTTCTTC	CAISGGGGSVDNEQFF
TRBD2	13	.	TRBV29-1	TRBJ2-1	TGCAGCGTTGAACCTAGCGGGAGTACTGAGCAGTTCTTC	CSVEPSGSTEQFF
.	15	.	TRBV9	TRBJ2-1	TGTGCCAGCAGCGCGGACGGAAGCTCCTACAATGAGCAGTTCTTC	CASSADGSSYNEQFF
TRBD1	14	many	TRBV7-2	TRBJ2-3	TGTGCCAGCAAACGGGACAGGGCGGCAGATACGCAGTATTTT	CASKRDRAADTQYF
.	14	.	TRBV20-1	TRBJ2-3	TGCAGTGCTAGACTAGCATCTAGCACAGATACGCAGTATTTT	CSARLASSTDTQYF
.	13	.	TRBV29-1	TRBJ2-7	TGCAGCGTTGAAGTAGCCATCTCCTACGAGCAGTACTTC	CSVEVAISYEQYF
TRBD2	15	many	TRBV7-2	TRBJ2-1	TGTGCCAGCAGCTTGGGGACTAGCGGGAGGTATGAGCAGTTCTTC	CASSLGTSGRYEQFF
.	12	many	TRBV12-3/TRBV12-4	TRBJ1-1	TGTGCCAGCAGTTTGATGGGAACTGAAGCTTTCTTT	CASSLMGTEAFF
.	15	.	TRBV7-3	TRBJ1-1	TGTGCCAGCAGCCCTAATCCCGGTGGGAACACTGAAGCTTTCTTT	CASSPNPGGNTEAFF
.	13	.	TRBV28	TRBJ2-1	TGTGCCAGCGGGAGGCCGATTAGCAATGAGCAGTTCTTC	CASGRPISNEQFF
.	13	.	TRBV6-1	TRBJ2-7	TGTGCCAGCAGGGGACTGAACTCCTACGAGCAGTACTTC	CASRGLNSYEQYF
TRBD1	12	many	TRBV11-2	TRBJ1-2	TGTGCCACCGGGACAGGGGCCTATGGCTACACCTTC	CATGTGAYGYTF
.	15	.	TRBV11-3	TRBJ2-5	TGTGCCAGCAGCGGAGGGGACTCAGTACAAGAGACCCAGTACTTC	CASSGGDSVQETQYF
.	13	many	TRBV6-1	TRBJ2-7	TGTGCCAGCACGCAGGGCGCAAACTACGAGCAGTACTTC	CASTQGANYEQYF
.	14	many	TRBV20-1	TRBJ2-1	TGCAGTTACGGGAGTCCGAGCTCCTACAATGAGCAGTTCTTC	CSYGSPSSYNEQFF
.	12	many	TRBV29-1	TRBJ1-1	TGCAGCGCCGAGGAGGAGAACACTGAAGCTTTCTTT	CSAEEENTEAFF
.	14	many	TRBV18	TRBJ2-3	TGTGCCAGCAGTCCTCAGGGTAGCACAGATACGCAGTATTTT	CASSPQGSTDTQYF
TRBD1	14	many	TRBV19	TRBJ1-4	TGTGCCAGTAGTATGGGACAGGGATTTGAAAAACTGTTTTTT	CASSMGQGFEKLFF
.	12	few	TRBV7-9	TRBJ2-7	TGTGCCAGCAGCTTATGGAGATACGAGCAGTACTTC	CASSLWRYEQYF
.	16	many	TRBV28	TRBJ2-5	TGTGCCAGCAGCCCAGGCACCAGGACAGCACAAGAGACCCAGTACTTC	CASSPGTRTAQETQYF
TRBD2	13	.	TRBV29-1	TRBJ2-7	TGCAGCGTCGGGACTACAATTCGCTACGAGCAGTACTTC	CSVGTTIRYEQYF
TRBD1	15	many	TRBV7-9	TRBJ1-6	TGTGCCAGCAGCTTAGAAGACAGGGGTAATTCACCCCTCCACTTT	CASSLEDRGNSPLHF
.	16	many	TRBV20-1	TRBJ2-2	TGCAGTGCTAGTCTCCCGGGGTTCGCGAACACCGGGGAGCTGTTTTTT	CSASLPGFANTGELFF
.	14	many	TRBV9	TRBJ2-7	TGTGCCAGCAGCGAGACTCGGTCTCCCTACGAGCAGTACTTC	CASSETRSPYEQYF
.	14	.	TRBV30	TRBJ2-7	TGTGCCTGTCTCCGCTCCGGGCCCGTATACGAGCAGTACTTC	CACLRSGPVYEQYF
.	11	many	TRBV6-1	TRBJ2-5	TGTGCCAGCAGGTCACAAGAGACCCAGTACTTC	CASRSQETQYF
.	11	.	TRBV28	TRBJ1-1	TGTGCCAGCAGTCCGCTTACTGGAGCTTTCTTT	CASSPLTGAFF
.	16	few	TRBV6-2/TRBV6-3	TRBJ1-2	TGTGCCAGCAGTCGTACGGGCCAGGGCCCCTCCTATGGCTACACCTTC	CASSRTGQGPSYGYTF
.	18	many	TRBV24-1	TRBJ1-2	TGTGCCACCAGTGACCGTTCCGGAACCCGGAGTTCAATGGCTGACTACACCTTC	CATSDRSGTRSSMADYTF
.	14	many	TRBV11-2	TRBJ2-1	TGTGCCAGCAGCGAGTCCTCCTCCTACAATGAGCAGTTCTTC	CASSESSSYNEQFF
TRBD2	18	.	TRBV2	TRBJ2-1	TGTGCCAGCAGTGACGGACTAGCGGGAGCCCACTCCTACAATGAGCAGTTCTTC	CASSDGLAGAHSYNEQFF
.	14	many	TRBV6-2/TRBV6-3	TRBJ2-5	TGTGCCAGCAGTTACCTCCTCCCTCCGGAGACCCAGTACTTC	CASSYLLPPETQYF
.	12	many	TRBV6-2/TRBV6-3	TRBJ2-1	TGTGCCAGCAGCCCTGCCGGGGTACAGCAGTTCTTC	CASSPAGVQQFF
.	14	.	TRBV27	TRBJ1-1	TGTGCCAGCAGTTACATCGGGACGGACCGCGAAGCTTTCTTT	CASSYIGTDREAFF
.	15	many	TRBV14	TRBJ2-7	TGTGCCAGCAGCCAAGCATGGGTCCACCGGGACGAGCAGTACTTC	CASSQAWVHRDEQYF
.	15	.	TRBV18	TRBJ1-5	TGTGCCAGCTCACTGGACGGGGGGGCAGTTCAGCCCCAGCATTTT	CASSLDGGAVQPQHF
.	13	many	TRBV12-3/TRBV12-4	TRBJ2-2	TGTGCCAGCAGTGGGTGGAACACCGGGGAGCTGTTTTTT	CASSGWNTGELFF
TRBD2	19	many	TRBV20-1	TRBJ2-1	TGCAGTGCTAGAGATTCCGAGACTAGCGGGACACATACCTACAATGAGCAGTTCTTC	CSARDSETSGTHTYNEQFF
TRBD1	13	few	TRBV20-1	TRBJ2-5	TGCAGTGCTAGGGCGACAGGGGCAGAGACCCAGTACTTC	CSARATGAETQYF
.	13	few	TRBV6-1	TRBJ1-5	TGTGCCAGCAGTGAATTGGGCAATCAGCCCCAGCATTTT	CASSELGNQPQHF
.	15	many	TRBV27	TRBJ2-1	TGTGCCAGCAGTGGAATCAGGGTCTCCTACAATGAGCAGTTCTTC	CASSGIRVSYNEQFF
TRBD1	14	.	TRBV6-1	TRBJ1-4	TGTGCCAGCAGTACCGGGACAGGGGTTGAAAAACTGTTTTTT	CASSTGTGVEKLFF
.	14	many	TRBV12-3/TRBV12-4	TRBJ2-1	TGTGCCAGCATTCCCGTCCATTTCTACAATGAGCAGTTCTTC	CASIPVHFYNEQFF
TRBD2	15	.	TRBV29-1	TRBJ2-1	TGCAGCGTGGGGGGGGGAGCGGGAAGCCACAATGAGCAGTTCTTC	CSVGGGAGSHNEQFF
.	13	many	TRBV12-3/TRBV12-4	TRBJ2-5	TGTGCCAGCAGTTTTGCGGGGATGGAGACCCAGTACTTC	CASSFAGMETQYF
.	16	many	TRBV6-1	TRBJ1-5	TGTGCCAGCAGTTTTCTCCCCGCCAGGGGAGGCCAGCCCCAGCATTTT	CASSFLPARGGQPQHF
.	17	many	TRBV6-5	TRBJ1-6	TGTGCCAGCAGTTACGGGGACACCTTTCCCTATAATTCACCCCTCCACTTT	CASSYGDTFPYNSPLHF
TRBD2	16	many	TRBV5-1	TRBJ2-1	TGCGCCAGCAGCTTGGCCTCGGCGGGAGGCTACAATGAGCAGTTCTTC	CASSLASAGGYNEQFF
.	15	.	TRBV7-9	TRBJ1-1	TGTGCCAGCAGCTCGTCAACTGACAGGTTCGATGAAGCTTTCTTT	CASSSSTDRFDEAFF
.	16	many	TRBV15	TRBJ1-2	TGTGCCACCAGCAGAGATTTAGCAGATTCTAACTATGGCTACACCTTC	CATSRDLADSNYGYTF
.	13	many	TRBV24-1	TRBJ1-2	TGTGCCACCAGTGATTTATCCGACTATGGCTACACCTTC	CATSDLSDYGYTF
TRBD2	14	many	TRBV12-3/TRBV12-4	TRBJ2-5	TGTGCCAGCAGAGGAGCGGGAGGGCCAAGAGAGCAGTACTTC	CASRGAGGPREQYF
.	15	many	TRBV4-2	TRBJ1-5	TGTGCCAGCAGCCAGGAAACAGGCCCTAATCAGCCCCAGCATTTT	CASSQETGPNQPQHF
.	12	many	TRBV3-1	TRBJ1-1	TGTGCCAGCAGCCAAGTGACAGACGAAGCTTTCTTT	CASSQVTDEAFF